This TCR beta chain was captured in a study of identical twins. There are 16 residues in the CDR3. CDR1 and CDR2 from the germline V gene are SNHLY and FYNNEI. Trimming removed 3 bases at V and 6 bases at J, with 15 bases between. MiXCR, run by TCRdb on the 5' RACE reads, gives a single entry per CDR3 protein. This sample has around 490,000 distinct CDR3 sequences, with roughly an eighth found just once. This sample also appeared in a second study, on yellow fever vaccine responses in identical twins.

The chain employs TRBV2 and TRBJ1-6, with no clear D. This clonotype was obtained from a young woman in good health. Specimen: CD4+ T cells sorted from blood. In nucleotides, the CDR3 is TGTGCCAGCAGTGACTTACCGGGCCTAGCTAATTCACCCCTCCACTTT. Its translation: CASSDLPGLANSPLHF. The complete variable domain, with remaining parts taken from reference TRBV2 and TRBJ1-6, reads EPEVTQTPSHQVTQMGQEVILRCVPISNHLYFYWYRQILGQKVEFLVSFYNNEISEKSEIFDDQFSVERPDGSNFTLKIRSTKLEDSAMYFCASSDLPGLANSPLHFGNGTRLTVT.